The entry that follows covers one T cell receptor (beta chain) sequence. No antigen is known for it. Some clones are missing from TCRdb's copy, which holds only in-frame ones; the method was immunoSEQ multiplex PCR. The profile shows 140,000 to 150,000 clones, around 94% of them singletons. The CDR3 covers 15 residues. These data belong to a study of T cell responses to AZD1222 COVID-19 vaccine. Study outcomes and limitations: Donors skewed white British and female; clonal diversity was possibly underestimated. With dominance at 160-218 and 743-854, vaccine-associated CD4 TCRs spanned spike. Epitopes outside B.1.351 and B.1.1.7 mutated regions reportedly drew nearly half of spike TCRs. Seropositive status at baseline applied to only six AZD1222 recipients.

This TCR derives from an adult who had recovered from COVID-19. The specimen was peripheral blood, collected after recovery from COVID-19. The chain joins TRBV21-1 to TRBJ1-1. TRBV21-1 is an annotated pseudogene. The CDR3 reads CATYREGHVNTEAFF. The CDR3, as DNA: TGTGCCACCTACAGGGAGGGACATGTGAACACTGAAGCTTTCTTT.